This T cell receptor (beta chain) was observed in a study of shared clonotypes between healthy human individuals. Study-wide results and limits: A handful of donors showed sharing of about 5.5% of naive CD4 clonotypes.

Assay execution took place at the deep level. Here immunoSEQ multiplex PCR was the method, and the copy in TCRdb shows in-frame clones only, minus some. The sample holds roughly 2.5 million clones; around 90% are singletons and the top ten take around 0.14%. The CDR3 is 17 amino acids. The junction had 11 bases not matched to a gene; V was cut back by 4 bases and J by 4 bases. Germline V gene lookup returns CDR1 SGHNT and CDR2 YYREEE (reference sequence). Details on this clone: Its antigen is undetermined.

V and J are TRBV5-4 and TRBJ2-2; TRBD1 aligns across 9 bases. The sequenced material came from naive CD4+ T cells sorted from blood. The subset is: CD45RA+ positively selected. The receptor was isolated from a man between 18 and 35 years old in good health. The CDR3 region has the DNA TGTGCCAGCAGCGCGAACAGGGGGCGCTTGGGCACCGGGGAGCTGTTTTTT. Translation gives CASSANRGRLGTGELFF.